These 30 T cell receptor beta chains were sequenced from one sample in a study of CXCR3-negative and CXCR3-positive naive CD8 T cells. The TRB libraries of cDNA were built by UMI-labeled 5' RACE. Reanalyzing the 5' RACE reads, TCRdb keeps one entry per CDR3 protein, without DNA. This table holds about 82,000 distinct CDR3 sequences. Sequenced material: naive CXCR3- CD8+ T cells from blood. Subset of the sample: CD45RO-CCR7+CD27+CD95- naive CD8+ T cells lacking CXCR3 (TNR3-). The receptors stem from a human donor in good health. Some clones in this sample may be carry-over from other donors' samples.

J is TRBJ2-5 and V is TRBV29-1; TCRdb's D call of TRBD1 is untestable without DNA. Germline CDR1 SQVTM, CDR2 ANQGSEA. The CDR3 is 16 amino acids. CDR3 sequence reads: CSVEFADGGPQETQYF.

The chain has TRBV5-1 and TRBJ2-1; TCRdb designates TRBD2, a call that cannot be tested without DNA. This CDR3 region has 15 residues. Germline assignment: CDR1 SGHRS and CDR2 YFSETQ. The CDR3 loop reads CASSEGLAGANEQFF.

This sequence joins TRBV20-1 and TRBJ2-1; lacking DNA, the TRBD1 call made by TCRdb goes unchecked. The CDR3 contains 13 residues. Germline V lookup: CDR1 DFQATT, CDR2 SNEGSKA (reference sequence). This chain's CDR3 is CSAFEDSNNEQFF.

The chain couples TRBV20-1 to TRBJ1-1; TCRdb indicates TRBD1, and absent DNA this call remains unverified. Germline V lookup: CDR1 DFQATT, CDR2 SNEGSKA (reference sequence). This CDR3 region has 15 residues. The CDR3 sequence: CSAWDWTALNTEAFF.

This CDR3 is CAPQGNSNYGYTF. The V gene is TRBV27, the J gene TRBJ1-2. This CDR3 has 13 residues. Per the germline V gene, CDR1 is MNHEY and CDR2 is SMNVEV (reference sequence).

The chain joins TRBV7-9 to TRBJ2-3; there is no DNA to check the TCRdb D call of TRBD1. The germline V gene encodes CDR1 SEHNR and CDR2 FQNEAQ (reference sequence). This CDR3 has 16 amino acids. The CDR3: CASSSIWAGDTDTQYF.

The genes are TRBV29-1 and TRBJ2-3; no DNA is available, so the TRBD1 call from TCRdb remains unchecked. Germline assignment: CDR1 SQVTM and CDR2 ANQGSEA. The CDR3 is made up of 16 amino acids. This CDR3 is CSVSGTGNDGTDTQYF.

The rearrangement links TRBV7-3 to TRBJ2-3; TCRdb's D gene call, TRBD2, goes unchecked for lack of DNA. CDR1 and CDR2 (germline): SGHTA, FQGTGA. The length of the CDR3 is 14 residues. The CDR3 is CASSLGGGADTQYF. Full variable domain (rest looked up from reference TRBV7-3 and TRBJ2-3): GAGVSQTPSNKVTEKGKYVELRCDPISGHTALYWYRQSLGQGPEFLIYFQGTGAADDSGLPNDRFFAVRPEGSVSTLKIQRTERGDSAVYLCASSLGGGADTQYFGPGTRLTVL.

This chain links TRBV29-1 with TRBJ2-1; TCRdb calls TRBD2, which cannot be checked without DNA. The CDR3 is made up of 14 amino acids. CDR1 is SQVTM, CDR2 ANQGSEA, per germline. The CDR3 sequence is CSVETPSGLGEQFF.

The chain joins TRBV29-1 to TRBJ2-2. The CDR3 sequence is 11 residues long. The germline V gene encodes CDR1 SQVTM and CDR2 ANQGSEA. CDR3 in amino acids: CSVGGTGELLF.

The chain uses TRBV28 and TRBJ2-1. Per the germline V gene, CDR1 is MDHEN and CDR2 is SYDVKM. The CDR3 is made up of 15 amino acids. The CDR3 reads CASNVDRSSYNEQFF.

Here the CDR3 reads CASNGQGGETQYF. V usage is TRBV11-2 and J usage is TRBJ2-5; TCRdb gives TRBD1 as the D gene, but with no DNA this cannot be confirmed. This CDR3 comprises 13 residues. Germline V gene lookup returns CDR1 SGHAT and CDR2 FQNNGV.

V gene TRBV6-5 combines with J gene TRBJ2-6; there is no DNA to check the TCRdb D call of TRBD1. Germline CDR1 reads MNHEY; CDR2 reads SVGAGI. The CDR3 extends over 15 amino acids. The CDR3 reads CASSTGVSGANVLTF.

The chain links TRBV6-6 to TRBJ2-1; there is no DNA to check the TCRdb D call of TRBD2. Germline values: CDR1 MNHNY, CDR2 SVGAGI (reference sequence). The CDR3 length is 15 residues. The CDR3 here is CASSKRESSYNEQFF.

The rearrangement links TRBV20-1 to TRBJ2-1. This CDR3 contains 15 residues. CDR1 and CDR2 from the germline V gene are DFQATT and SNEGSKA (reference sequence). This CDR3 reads CSARADVSSYNEQFF.

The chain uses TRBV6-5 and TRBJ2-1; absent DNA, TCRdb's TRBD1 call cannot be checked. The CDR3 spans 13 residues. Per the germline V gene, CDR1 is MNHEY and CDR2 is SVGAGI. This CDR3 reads CASSQGRYNEQFF.

The CDR3 reads CAISDVYGGRNSNTGELFF. The rearrangement links TRBV10-3 to TRBJ2-2; TCRdb outputs TRBD1, but without DNA this stays unchecked. CDR1 and CDR2 from the germline V gene are ENHRY and SYGVKD. CDR3 length: 19 residues.

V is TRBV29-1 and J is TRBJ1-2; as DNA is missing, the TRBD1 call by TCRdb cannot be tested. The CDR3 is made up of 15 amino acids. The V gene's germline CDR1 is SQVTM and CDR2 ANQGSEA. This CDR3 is CSVASPDTTGYGYTF. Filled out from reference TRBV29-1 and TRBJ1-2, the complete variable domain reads SAVISQKPSRDICQRGTSLTIQCQVDSQVTMMFWYRQQPGQSLTLIATANQGSEATYESGFVIDKFPISRPNLTFSTLTVSNMSPEDSSIYLCSVASPDTTGYGYTFGSGTRLTVV.

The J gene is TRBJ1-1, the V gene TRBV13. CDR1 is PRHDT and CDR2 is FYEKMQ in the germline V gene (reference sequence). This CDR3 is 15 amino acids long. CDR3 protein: CASSLAGGGHTEAFF.

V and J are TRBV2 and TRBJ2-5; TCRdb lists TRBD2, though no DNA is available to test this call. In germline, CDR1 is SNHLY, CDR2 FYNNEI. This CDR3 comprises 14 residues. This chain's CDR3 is CASWRGRLQETQYF.

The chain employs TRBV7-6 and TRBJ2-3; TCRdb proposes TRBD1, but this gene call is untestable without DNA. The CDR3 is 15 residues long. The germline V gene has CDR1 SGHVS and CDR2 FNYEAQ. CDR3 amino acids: CASSYRDRGADTQYF.

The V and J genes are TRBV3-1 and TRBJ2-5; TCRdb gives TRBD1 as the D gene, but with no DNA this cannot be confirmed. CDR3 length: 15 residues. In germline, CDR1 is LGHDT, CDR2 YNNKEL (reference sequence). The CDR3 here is CASSHQDRRQETQYF.

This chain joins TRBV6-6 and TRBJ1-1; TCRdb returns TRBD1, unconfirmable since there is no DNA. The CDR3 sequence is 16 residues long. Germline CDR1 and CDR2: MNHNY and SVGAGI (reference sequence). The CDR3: CASRHWDRGSSTEAFF.

The chain's CDR3 is CAWTRTSGDEQYF. The rearrangement joins TRBV30 to TRBJ2-7; TCRdb proposes TRBD2, but this gene call is untestable without DNA. CDR1 is GTSNPN, CDR2 SVGIG, per germline (reference sequence). The CDR3 totals 13 residues.

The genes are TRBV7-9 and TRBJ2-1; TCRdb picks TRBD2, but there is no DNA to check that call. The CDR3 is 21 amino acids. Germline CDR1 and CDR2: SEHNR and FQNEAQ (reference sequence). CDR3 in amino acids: CASSVGTPGTSGGSPYNEQFF.

CDR3 loop: CASSQSQGAASSQPQHF. The chain has TRBV23-1 and TRBJ1-5; the TCRdb call, TRBD1, lacks DNA for checking. TRBV23-1 is identified as an open reading frame with a role that is uncertain. The CDR3 loop spans 17 amino acids.

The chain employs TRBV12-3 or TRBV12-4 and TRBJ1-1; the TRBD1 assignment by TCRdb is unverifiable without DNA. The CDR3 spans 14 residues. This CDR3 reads CASREDRGPTEAFF.

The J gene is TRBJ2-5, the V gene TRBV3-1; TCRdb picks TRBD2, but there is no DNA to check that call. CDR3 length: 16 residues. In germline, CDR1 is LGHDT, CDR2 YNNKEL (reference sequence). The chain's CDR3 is CASSHPGLAGAETQYF.

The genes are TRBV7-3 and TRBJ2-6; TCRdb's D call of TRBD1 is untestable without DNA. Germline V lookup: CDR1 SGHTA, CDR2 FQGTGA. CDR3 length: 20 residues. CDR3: CASSLSWDGGRYSGANVLTF.

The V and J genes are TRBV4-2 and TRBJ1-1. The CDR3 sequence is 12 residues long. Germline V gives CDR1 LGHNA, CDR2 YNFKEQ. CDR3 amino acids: CASSQGNTEAFF.